Following are 11 T cell receptor beta chains from one sample sequenced in a study of graft-versus-host responses after intestinal transplantation. Profiling relied on immunoSEQ multiplex PCR, and the TCRdb table lists in-frame clones only, not all of them. The sample comprises some 130,000 clones, around nine tenths of which are singletons, and roughly 0.16% rests with the top ten. For these TCRs, the target antigens are not known. The sample in question was unstimulated CD4+ T cells sorted from spleen or lymph node cells, obtained before intestinal transplant. Receptor source: a human donor who received an intestinal transplant.

The chain employs TRBV6-5 and TRBJ2-3, with D tentatively TRBD1 (5 bases). V was shortened by 9 bases and J by 4 bases, with 8 bases between the two germline ends. Germline assignment: CDR1 MNHEY and CDR2 SVGAGI. This CDR3 is built from 11 residues. The CDR3 spells CASRQSDTQYF. The CDR3 DNA follows: TGTGCCAGTCGACAGTCAGATACGCAGTATTTT.

As to this clone: This sample includes further DNA sequences coding for the same CDR3. The V gene is TRBV2, the J gene TRBJ2-7; D not certain. Looked up from germline, CDR1 is SNHLY and CDR2 is FYNNEI. V shed 4 bases and J shed 1 base, with 2 bases lying between them. The CDR3 length is 11 residues. The CDR3 DNA is TGTGCCAGCAGTGCATCCTACGAGCAGTACTTC. Encoded protein: CASSASYEQYF.

The rearrangement uses TRBV7-9 and TRBJ2-1; TRBD1 agrees at 8 bases. This CDR3 has 13 amino acids. V was pared by 5 bases and J by 15 bases, with 12 bases of the junction left unmatched. Germline loops: CDR1 SEHNR, CDR2 FQNEAQ (reference sequence). The CDR3: CASSKGQGRSLFF. The CDR3 DNA reads as TGTGCCAGCAGCAAAGGACAGGGTAGGTCCCTGTTCTTC.

The chain couples TRBV29-1 to TRBJ2-1; D possibly corresponds to TRBD2 (7 bases). This CDR3 is 14 amino acids long. CDR1 is SQVTM and CDR2 is ANQGSEA in the germline V gene. V lost 7 bases to trimming and J lost 0 bases, with 13 bases between them. CDR3: CSGLRGGSYNEQFF. The CDR3 coding sequence is TGCAGCGGGTTGAGGGGGGGCTCCTACAATGAGCAGTTCTTC.

The chain recombines TRBV27 with TRBJ2-1, with 11 positions matching TRBD2. The junction had 4 bases not matched to a gene; V was cut back by 2 bases and J by 4 bases. This CDR3 has 16 amino acids. The germline CDR1 and CDR2 sequences are MNHEY and SMNVEV (reference sequence). CDR3 protein: CASSLPASGGYNEQFF. CDR3 nucleotide sequence: TGTGCCAGCAGTTTACCCGCTAGCGGGGGGTACAATGAGCAGTTCTTC.

This sequence joins TRBV27 and TRBJ1-2; maybe TRBD1 (6 bases). The CDR3 has 13 residues. From germline, CDR1 is MNHEY and CDR2 SMNVEV (reference sequence). Between the trimmed V and J ends, which lost 5 bases and 4 bases, there was a span of 11 bases. CDR3 region: CASSTTGLYGYTF. In nucleotides, the CDR3 is TGTGCCAGCAGTACTACAGGGCTCTATGGCTACACCTTC.

This chain uses TRBV5-1 with TRBJ1-1, with TRBD1 as a possible D gene (5 bases). The CDR3 contains 13 residues. Germline V CDR1 and CDR2: SGHRS, YFSETQ. Trimming stripped 6 bases from V and 1 base from J, with 10 bases between. CDR3: CASKQVGNTEAFF. Written as DNA, the CDR3 is TGCGCCAGCAAACAGGTTGGGAACACTGAAGCTTTCTTT.

V gene TRBV18 combines with J gene TRBJ2-7; D gene unclear. The V and J ends lost 3 bases and 5 bases respectively, with 11 bases between them. CDR1 KGHSH and CDR2 LQKENI come from the germline V gene. The CDR3 is 13 amino acids. CDR3 loop: CASSPTRRNEQYF. For the CDR3, the DNA is TGTGCCAGCTCACCGACCCGCCGGAACGAGCAGTACTTC.

The V call is TRBV19, the J call TRBJ2-5; weak D call: TRBD1 (5 bases). The CDR3 contains 15 residues. Germline V gene data show CDR1 as LNHDA and CDR2 as SQIVND (reference sequence). V was pared by 2 bases and J by 0 bases, with 10 bases between. The CDR3 sequence is CASSIRGLYQETQYF. CDR3 bases: TGTGCCAGTAGTATAAGGGGCCTGTACCAAGAGACCCAGTACTTC.

The rearrangement links TRBV5-4 to TRBJ2-7, with 8 bases identical to TRBD2. This CDR3 is 15 amino acids long. Germline CDR1 reads SGHNT; CDR2 reads YYREEE (reference sequence). V was clipped by 4 bases and J by 2 bases; unmatched bases: 8. The CDR3 bases are TGTGCCAGCAGCCCTGGGCGGCGGGGGGCCTACGAGCAGTACTTC. It specifies CASSPGRRGAYEQYF.

The chain is built from TRBV2 and TRBJ2-1; no firm D call. Trimming removed 4 bases at V and 6 bases at J, with 16 bases between. The CDR3 is 15 residues long. From germline, CDR1 is SNHLY and CDR2 FYNNEI. CDR3 sequence: CASSALIWGSNEQFF. CDR3 bases: TGTGCCAGCAGTGCGCTAATCTGGGGATCCAATGAGCAGTTCTTC.